A single sample is the source of the 32 T cell receptor beta chains below, sequenced in a study of blood T cell repertoires in COVID-19. Assay used: immunoSEQ multiplex PCR; TCRdb lists only in-frame clones, some missing. The sample has about 230,000 clones; roughly 90% are singletons. Sequencing was carried out using PBMCs or T cells enriched from blood (not recorded which). The source is a woman aged 25 to 39 with acute COVID-19.

This chain joins TRBV7-6 and TRBJ2-5, with 9 bases matching TRBD2. The V and J ends lost 3 bases and 3 bases, in that order; junction bases with no gene match: 2. The CDR3 has 14 residues. CDR1 is SGHVS and CDR2 is FNYEAQ in the germline V gene. The CDR3, as DNA: TGTGCCAGCAGCTTTGGCGGGGGGGAAGAGACCCAGTACTTC. Amino acid sequence: CASSFGGGEETQYF.

This chain links TRBV20-1 with TRBJ1-2; no reliable D call. Germline V gene data show CDR1 as DFQATT and CDR2 as SNEGSKA (reference sequence). V gave up 8 bases and J gave up 3 bases, with 10 bases separating them. CDR3 length: 11 residues. This CDR3 reads CSSIQDYGYTF. The DNA for the CDR3 is TGCAGTAGCATCCAGGACTATGGCTACACCTTC.

This clone turned up a few times. The chain joins TRBV5-1 to TRBJ2-2; 8 bases are a match to TRBD1. Trimming removed 7 bases from V and 2 bases from J; junction bases left unmatched: 7. CDR1 is SGHRS, CDR2 YFSETQ, per germline. The CDR3 is 15 amino acids. CDR3 in DNA: TGCGCCAGCGACAGGGGAGGTTCTAACACCGGGGAGCTGTTTTTT. It encodes CASDRGGSNTGELFF.

The CDR3 loop is CSVRGNSEAFF. As DNA, the CDR3 is TGCAGTGTCCGGGGAAATTCTGAAGCTTTCTTT. The rearrangement uses TRBV20-1 and TRBJ1-1; D is unclear. The V end lost 7 bases, the J end lost 6 bases, and 12 bases lay between the germline ends. From germline, CDR1 is DFQATT and CDR2 SNEGSKA (reference sequence). The CDR3 runs 11 residues.

This chain connects TRBV25-1 to TRBJ1-1; D unresolved. Trimming shortened V by 2 bases and J by 2 bases, and 6 bases separated the two germline ends. Germline assignment: CDR1 MGHDK and CDR2 SYGVNS. The CDR3 runs 13 residues. The CDR3 loop reads CASSERTNTEAFF. The CDR3 nucleotides are TGTGCCAGCAGTGAAAGAACAAACACTGAAGCTTTCTTT.

The chain uses TRBV5-4 and TRBJ2-7; 7 bases agree with TRBD1. Per germline, CDR1 SGHNT and CDR2 YYREEE (reference sequence). V shed 4 bases and J 5 bases; nucleotides not matched to a gene: 6. This CDR3 has 13 amino acids. In DNA, the CDR3 is TGTGCCAGCAGCCGACAGGGAGTCGACGAGCAGTACTTC. Translating it yields CASSRQGVDEQYF.

The chain joins TRBV19 to TRBJ1-2; 7 positions match TRBD1. CDR3 length: 16 amino acids. Germline assignment: CDR1 LNHDA and CDR2 SQIVND (reference sequence). V lost 4 bases to trimming and J lost 8 bases; unmatched junction nucleotides: 16. Written as DNA, the CDR3 is TGTGCCAGTAGTACGACACCCCCCGACAGGGTAACCGGCTACACCTTC. This encodes CASSTTPPDRVTGYTF.

This clone was observed a few times. The chain has TRBV2 and TRBJ2-1; 11 nucleotides align to TRBD2. The CDR3 extends over 15 amino acids. Germline-derived CDR1 and CDR2 are SNHLY and FYNNEI. V trimming: 2 bases; J trimming: 7 bases; junction bases outside the gene matches: 4. The CDR3: CASSEQGLAANEQFF. CDR3 nucleotides: TGTGCCAGCAGTGAACAGGGACTAGCGGCTAATGAGCAGTTCTTC.

The chain uses TRBV4-1 and TRBJ1-1; possible D gene TRBD1, 6 bases. CDR3 length: 16 residues. Trimming shortened V by 2 bases and J by 0 bases, and 13 bases separated the two germline ends. Germline V lookup: CDR1 MGHRA, CDR2 YSYEKL. The CDR3 loop is CASSQREDSLNTEAFF. CDR3 nucleotide sequence: TGCGCCAGCAGCCAACGTGAGGACAGTTTGAACACTGAAGCTTTCTTT.

V gene TRBV19 combines with J gene TRBJ2-7; tentative D call: TRBD1 (5 bases). V lost 8 bases and J 1 base, leaving 15 bases between the germline ends. The CDR3 has 14 amino acids. The germline gives CDR1 LNHDA, CDR2 SQIVND (reference sequence). CDR3 region: CASSREGASYEQYF. For the CDR3, the DNA is TGTGCCAGTTCCCGAGAAGGGGCTTCCTACGAGCAGTACTTC. Complete variable domain (other parts from reference TRBV19 and TRBJ2-7): DGGITQSPKYLFRKEGQNVTLSCEQNLNHDAMYWYRQDPGQGLRLIYYSQIVNDFQKGDIAEGYSVSREKKESFPLTVTSAQKNPTAFYLCASSREGASYEQYFGPGTRLTVT.

The chain joins TRBV6-6 to TRBJ2-1, with D maybe TRBD1 (5 bases). Germline V lookup: CDR1 MNHNY, CDR2 SVGAGI (reference sequence). The V end was cut by 7 bases, the J end by 9 bases, with 22 bases between. The CDR3 contains 15 residues. The CDR3 nucleotides are TGTGCCAGCACTCAGGGTGACTCACGCTGGGGTGAGCAGTTCTTC. It translates to CASTQGDSRWGEQFF.

The chain carries TRBV5-1 and TRBJ2-3, with TRBD2 matching over 7 bases. Germline V gene sequence: CDR1 SGHRS, CDR2 YFSETQ. The CDR3 extends over 17 amino acids. The J segment lost 0 bases and the V segment lost 0 bases, leaving 7 bases of the junction unmatched. The CDR3 protein is CASSLAGGGTSTDTQYF. CDR3 DNA: TGCGCCAGCAGCTTGGCCGGCGGGGGAACTAGCACAGATACGCAGTATTTT.

This clone has a single count. The chain is built from TRBV5-4 and TRBJ1-2; the D gene is possibly TRBD1 (6 bases). In germline, CDR1 is SGHNT, CDR2 YYREEE (reference sequence). The CDR3 spans 14 residues. Trimming left V 0 bases short and J 2 bases short, with 8 bases between. In nucleotides, the CDR3 is TGTGCCAGCAGCTTGGGAGGACAGAACTATGGCTACACCTTC. It specifies CASSLGGQNYGYTF.

This chain uses TRBV21-1 with TRBJ2-1; TRBD2 is taken as the D call from the table, unchecked against the DNA. TRBV21-1 is recorded as a pseudogene. This CDR3 has 11 amino acids. Here the CDR3 DNA reads TGTGCCAGCCCCCCACTAGATGAGCAGTTCTTC. Protein sequence: CASPPLDEQFF.

This chain links TRBV2 with TRBJ1-2; TRBD1 matches at 10 bases. The CDR3 is 15 amino acids. Germline CDR1 and CDR2: SNHLY and FYNNEI. V lost 5 bases, J lost 6 bases, and 9 bases stayed unmatched. The CDR3 DNA reads TGTGCCAGCAGTATCGACAGGGGGCAACGAGATGGCTACACCTTC. It translates to CASSIDRGQRDGYTF.

The genes are TRBV28 and TRBJ1-1; 9 bases align to TRBD1. The CDR3 spans 14 residues. V gave up 5 bases and J gave up 3 bases; unmatched junction bases: 4. Germline CDR1 MDHEN, CDR2 SYDVKM. CDR3 amino acids: CASSGDRGDTEAFF. The CDR3 bases are TGTGCCAGCAGTGGCGACAGGGGGGACACTGAAGCTTTCTTT.

This clone was seen a few times. V gene TRBV4-3 combines with J gene TRBJ2-1; the D gene is possibly TRBD2 (5 bases). The CDR3 sequence is 13 residues long. V lost 1 base and J 6 bases, leaving 7 bases between the germline ends. Germline CDR1 LGHNA, CDR2 YSLEER. The CDR3 spells CASSQARGNEQFF. DNA for the CDR3: TGCGCCAGCAGCCAAGCCCGGGGCAATGAGCAGTTCTTC.

This chain joins TRBV24-1 and TRBJ2-3, with D uncertain. The CDR3 sequence is 13 residues long. V was pared by 5 bases and J by 4 bases, with 9 bases between. The V gene's germline CDR1 is KGHDR and CDR2 SFDVKD. The CDR3 DNA reads TGTGCCACCAGTGCCCCTCCCGCAGATACGCAGTATTTT. Residues: CATSAPPADTQYF.

This rearrangement joins TRBV3-1 (or the pseudogene TRBV3-2) to TRBJ1-1; no reliable D call. The V gene lost 0 bases and the J gene lost 0 bases, with 8 bases spanning the gap. CDR1 is LGHDT and CDR2 is YNNKEL in the germline V gene (reference sequence). The CDR3 spans 15 residues. In DNA, the CDR3 is TGTGCCAGCAGCCAAGATCCCGGGGTGAACACTGAAGCTTTCTTT. This encodes CASSQDPGVNTEAFF.

The V gene is TRBV6-2 or TRBV6-3, the J gene TRBJ1-2; 8 bases are a match to TRBD1. V trimming: 4 bases; J trimming: 6 bases; junction bases outside the gene matches: 10. Germline V gene sequence: CDR1 MNHEY, CDR2 SVGEGT. The CDR3 is 15 residues long. The CDR3 here is CASSSPDRGANGYTF. The CDR3 coding sequence is TGTGCCAGCAGTTCACCCGACAGGGGCGCGAATGGCTACACCTTC.

The V and J genes are TRBV19 and TRBJ1-1; D is unresolved. The CDR3 is 13 amino acids. Trimming pared 2 bases from V and 1 base from J, leaving 5 bases between. Germline CDR1 reads LNHDA; CDR2 reads SQIVND (reference sequence). Here the CDR3 DNA reads TGTGCCAGTAGTATAAGCTCGAACACTGAAGCTTTCTTT. It encodes CASSISSNTEAFF.

The chain is built from TRBV19 and TRBJ1-1; 9 nucleotides match TRBD1. The CDR3 length is 14 residues. Trimming at V came to 4 bases and at J to 6 bases, leaving 6 bases not matched to a gene. Germline V gives CDR1 LNHDA, CDR2 SQIVND (reference sequence). The CDR3 loop is CASSRDREASEAFF. The CDR3 bases are TGTGCCAGTAGTAGGGACAGGGAAGCATCTGAAGCTTTCTTT. The full variable domain, completed using reference TRBV19 and TRBJ1-1, is DGGITQSPKYLFRKEGQNVTLSCEQNLNHDAMYWYRQDPGQGLRLIYYSQIVNDFQKGDIAEGYSVSREKKESFPLTVTSAQKNPTAFYLCASSRDREASEAFFGQGTRLTVV.

This clone came up once. V usage is TRBV6-1 and J usage is TRBJ1-1; the match to TRBD1 covers 7 bases. This CDR3 has 14 amino acids. CDR1 is MNHNS and CDR2 is SASEGT in the germline V gene. V lost 8 bases and J lost 1; bases outside the gene matches: 7. The CDR3 sequence is CASAPGTANTEAFF. CDR3 in DNA: TGTGCCAGCGCCCCCGGGACAGCGAACACTGAAGCTTTCTTT.

This clone was detected only once. The chain joins TRBV10-2 to TRBJ1-1; D is perhaps TRBD1 (6 bases). Germline V lookup: CDR1 WSHSY, CDR2 SAAADI. The CDR3 extends over 13 amino acids. Deletions cut 5 bases from V and 1 base from J, with 8 bases between. CDR3 amino acids: CASSQGRNTEAFF. CDR3 in DNA: TGCGCCAGCAGTCAGGGGAGGAACACTGAAGCTTTCTTT.

This chain uses TRBV29-1 with TRBJ2-3; TRBD2 agrees at 10 bases. Germline lookup yields CDR1 SQVTM and CDR2 ANQGSEA. The CDR3 runs to 14 residues. CDR3 residues: CPLFGTSDTDTQYF. Written as DNA, the CDR3 is TGCCCTCTCTTCGGGACTAGCGACACAGATACGCAGTATTTT.

V usage is TRBV7-2 and J usage is TRBJ1-2; the D is unclear. The length of the CDR3 is 12 residues. Germline assignment: CDR1 SGHTA and CDR2 FQGNSA. V was cut by 1 base and J by 7 bases, with 7 bases left in between. The CDR3 protein is CASSLGGGGYTF. Here the CDR3 DNA reads TGTGCCAGCAGCTTAGGAGGAGGTGGCTACACCTTC.

CDR3 sequence: CASSLGQLFSGNTIYF. The CDR3 coding sequence is TGCGCCAGCAGCTTGGGGCAACTATTCTCTGGAAACACCATATATTTT. V usage is TRBV5-1 and J usage is TRBJ1-3; D is uncertain. V was clipped by 0 bases and J by 0 bases, with 10 bases between them. Germline V gene data show CDR1 as SGHRS and CDR2 as YFSETQ. This CDR3 has 16 residues.

Comments on this clone: The identical CDR3 is also encoded by other nucleotide sequences in the sample. V gene TRBV10-3 combines with J gene TRBJ1-5, with a possible D match to TRBD1 (6 bases). The CDR3 consists of 15 residues. The germline CDR1 and CDR2 sequences are ENHRY and SYGVKD. Trimming cost V 3 bases and J 4 bases, with 13 bases left between them. DNA of the CDR3: TGTGCCATCAGTGAATCCAGGGGAGGGAATCAGCCCCAGCATTTT. Translating it yields CAISESRGGNQPQHF.

The chain combines TRBV19 with TRBJ1-1; 8 positions agree with TRBD1. J was trimmed by 1 base and V by 7 bases; bases with no gene match: 8. The CDR3 covers 15 residues. From germline, CDR1 is LNHDA and CDR2 SQIVND (reference sequence). The CDR3 reads CASKHRTGQNTEAFF. The CDR3 DNA reads as TGTGCCAGTAAACATAGGACAGGGCAGAACACTGAAGCTTTCTTT.

This chain uses TRBV5-1 with TRBJ2-7; D might be TRBD1 (6 bases). V lost 5 bases and J 4 bases, leaving 22 bases between the germline ends. The CDR3 covers 16 residues. The germline CDR1 and CDR2 sequences are SGHRS and YFSETQ. CDR3 residues: CASRHTMGLRGYEQYF. CDR3 nucleotide sequence: TGCGCCAGCAGACACACAATGGGTCTTAGGGGGTACGAGCAGTACTTC.

For the CDR3, the DNA is TGTGCCAGCAGGCCCGGGACAGAGCAGGGCAATCAGCCCCAGCATTTT. Amino acid sequence: CASRPGTEQGNQPQHF. The chain is built from TRBV2 and TRBJ1-5; 7 nucleotides align to TRBD1. V shed 6 bases and J 2 bases; nucleotides not matched to a gene: 10. Germline V gene sequence: CDR1 SNHLY, CDR2 FYNNEI. The CDR3 totals 16 residues.

V gene TRBV6-5 combines with J gene TRBJ1-1, with D possibly matching TRBD1 (5 bases). V lost 7 bases and J 6 bases, leaving 9 bases between the germline ends. The CDR3 extends over 11 amino acids. CDR1 and CDR2 (germline): MNHEY, SVGAGI. The CDR3 spells CASTTGAEAFF. The CDR3 DNA reads as TGTGCCAGCACCACGGGGGCTGAAGCTTTCTTT.